This is a list of T cell receptor beta chains from one sample in a study of shared clonotypes between healthy human individuals. Sequencing used immunoSEQ multiplex PCR; TCRdb keeps in-frame clones, though not all of them. The profile shows 950,000 to 1,200,000 clones, 70% to 85% of them singletons. The sample comprised memory CD4+ T cells from PBMCs. Receptors originate from a man aged 18 to 29 in good health. Some clones in this sample may be carry-over from other donors' samples. CDR3s include the opening cysteine and the closing phenylalanine or tryptophan. A D gene is named only where the DNA matches it firmly. Size values are once, few and many counts, or a class for expanded clones, and some rows have none.

d_gene,v_gene,abundance,j_gene,CDR3aa,CDR3nt
-,TRBV20-1,-,TRBJ1-5,CSASSNQPQHF,TGCAGTGCTAGTTCCAATCAGCCCCAGCATTTT
TRBD1,TRBV28,-,TRBJ1-5,CAIQGQGSWAQPQHF,TGTGCCATACAGGGACAGGGCTCGTGGGCTCAGCCCCAGCATTTT
TRBD2,TRBV7-2,few,TRBJ2-3,CASSFATSGVPPTDTQYF,TGTGCCAGCAGCTTTGCGACTAGCGGGGTCCCCCCCACAGATACGCAGTATTTT
-,TRBV7-9,-,TRBJ1-2,CASRHLGTPDDNYGYTF,TGTGCCAGCAGACACCTAGGGACACCCGACGATAACTATGGCTACACCTTC
TRBD1,TRBV7-7,-,TRBJ2-5,CASSQTGGEETQYF,TGTGCCAGCAGCCAGACAGGGGGCGAAGAGACCCAGTACTTC
TRBD1,TRBV5-1,-,TRBJ2-1,CASSFRGRVNEQFF,TGCGCCAGCAGCTTCAGGGGGCGCGTTAATGAGCAGTTCTTC
-,TRBV5-6,-,TRBJ2-4,CASTLGRANIQYF,TGTGCCAGCACCCTTGGCCGGGCAAACATTCAGTACTTC
-,TRBV6-6,few,TRBJ2-7,CASSYSMDSPENLYF,TGTGCCAGCAGTTACTCGATGGATTCTCCCGAAAACTTGTACTTC
-,TRBV7-9,few,TRBJ2-2,CASSIQGNTGELFF,TGTGCCAGCAGCATCCAGGGTAACACCGGGGAGCTGTTTTTT
-,TRBV30,-,TRBJ2-7,CAWSALDQQYF,TGTGCCTGGAGTGCCCTTGACCAGCAGTACTTC
-,TRBV28,-,TRBJ2-1,CASSFRSFNEQFF,TGTGCCAGCAGTTTTAGGTCCTTCAATGAGCAGTTCTTC
-,TRBV5-1,-,TRBJ1-1,CASSLQGPGTEAFF,TGCGCCAGCAGCTTACAGGGCCCCGGCACTGAAGCTTTCTTT
TRBD1,TRBV4-2,-,TRBJ2-7,CASSQDGTDNSYEQYF,TGTGCCAGCAGCCAAGACGGGACAGATAACTCCTACGAGCAGTACTTC
-,TRBV7-9,-,TRBJ2-7,CASSPSGGILYEQYF,TGTGCCAGCAGCCCCAGCGGAGGGATCCTCTACGAGCAGTACTTC
-,TRBV4-2,-,TRBJ2-3,CASSQDSTPDTQYF,TGTGCCAGCAGCCAAGATAGTACCCCAGATACGCAGTATTTT
-,TRBV7-8,many,TRBJ1-2,CASSFGGNYGYTF,TGTGCCAGCAGCTTTGGGGGTAACTATGGCTACACCTTC
-,TRBV30,-,TRBJ2-7,CAWSLQGALGEQYF,TGTGCCTGGAGTCTCCAGGGTGCTTTGGGGGAGCAGTACTTC
TRBD2,TRBV5-1,-,TRBJ2-1,CASSLGDMTSGPPFF,TGCGCCAGCAGCCTGGGGGACATGACTAGCGGGCCCCCTTTCTTC
-,TRBV9,-,TRBJ2-3,CASSSRLAPLDTQYF,TGTGCCAGCAGCTCCCGGCTAGCGCCTTTGGATACGCAGTATTTT
TRBD1,TRBV9,-,TRBJ2-2,CASSARTGENTGELFF,TGTGCCAGCAGCGCCCGGACAGGGGAGAACACCGGGGAGCTGTTTTTT
TRBD2,TRBV7-2,-,TRBJ2-1,CASSPNLAGVSNEQFF,TGTGCCAGCAGCCCTAACCTAGCGGGAGTGTCGAATGAGCAGTTCTTC
TRBD1,TRBV6-5,-,TRBJ2-7,CASSSIDRDEQYF,TGTGCCAGCAGTTCAATAGACAGGGACGAGCAGTACTTC
-,TRBV6-9,-,TRBJ1-3,CASTSSGEGNTIYF,TGTGCCAGCACCAGCTCAGGGGAGGGAAACACCATATATTTT
TRBD1,TRBV10-3,-,TRBJ1-3,CAISEEGGHSGNTIYF,TGTGCCATCAGTGAGGAAGGGGGCCACTCTGGAAACACCATATATTTT
-,TRBV7-2,-,TRBJ1-2,CASSRGHYGYTF,TGTGCCAGCAGCCGAGGGCACTATGGCTACACCTTC
-,TRBV7-7,-,TRBJ2-7,CASSPAGDPPGKPYF,TGTGCCAGCAGCCCAGCGGGTGATCCCCCCGGAAAACCTTACTTC
-,TRBV11-1,-,TRBJ2-3,CASSSRSNGDTQYF,TGTGCCAGCAGCTCCCGGTCAAACGGAGATACGCAGTATTTT
-,TRBV27,-,TRBJ1-5,CASSLNGDGNQPQHF,TGTGCCAGCAGTTTAAACGGGGACGGCAATCAGCCCCAGCATTTT
-,TRBV7-9,-,TRBJ1-6,CASSKGDSPLHF,TGTGCCAGCAGCAAAGGGGATTCACCCCTCCACTTT
-,TRBV28,-,TRBJ1-1,CASSLSGGRGWSTEAFF,TGTGCCAGCAGTTTATCAGGAGGAAGAGGATGGAGCACTGAAGCTTTCTTT
-,TRBV28,-,TRBJ1-1,CASSTAGLNTEAFF,TGTGCCAGCAGTACCGCCGGGCTTAACACTGAAGCTTTCTTT
TRBD1,TRBV27,many,TRBJ2-3,CASSLPSTGVMTDTQYF,TGTGCCAGCAGCCTACCCTCGACAGGGGTAATGACAGATACGCAGTATTTT
-,TRBV5-1,-,TRBJ2-1,CASSGRGSVDEQFF,TGCGCCAGCAGCGGCCGAGGTAGCGTCGATGAGCAGTTCTTC
-,TRBV5-1,-,TRBJ2-7,CASSPTQGRGYEQYF,TGCGCCAGCAGCCCAACACAAGGGCGTGGGTACGAGCAGTACTTC
TRBD2,TRBV4-2,-,TRBJ2-1,CASSRFPGTSFNEQFF,TGTGCCAGCAGCCGCTTCCCTGGGACTAGCTTCAATGAGCAGTTCTTC
-,TRBV2,-,TRBJ1-5,CASSPPGNQPQHF,TGTGCCAGCAGTCCCCCGGGTAATCAGCCCCAGCATTTT
-,TRBV30,few,TRBJ1-5,CAWSDGRFGPQHF,TGTGCCTGGAGTGACGGACGGTTCGGTCCCCAGCATTTT
-,TRBV6-6,few,TRBJ1-1,CASRRVMNTEAFF,TGTGCCAGCCGCAGGGTTATGAACACTGAAGCTTTCTTT
-,TRBV7-3,-,TRBJ2-3,CASSKGQTTDTQYF,TGTGCCAGCAGTAAGGGACAAACGACAGATACGCAGTATTTT
-,TRBV7-2,once,TRBJ1-2,CASSLGQPGIYGYTF,TGTGCCAGCAGCTTAGGGCAGCCTGGGATTTATGGCTACACCTTC
TRBD1,TRBV5-1,once,TRBJ1-1,CASSFATGQKNTEAFF,TGCGCCAGCAGCTTCGCGACGGGACAGAAGAACACTGAAGCTTTCTTT
-,TRBV15,-,TRBJ1-2,CATSRVLGLDGYTF,TGTGCCACCAGCAGAGTTCTCGGATTGGATGGCTACACCTTC
-,TRBV7-3,-,TRBJ1-1,CASSLRGILTEAFF,TGTGCCAGCAGCTTACGGGGGATTCTAACTGAAGCTTTCTTT
-,TRBV2,-,TRBJ1-3,CASSEGRSSGNTIYF,TGTGCCAGCAGTGAAGGCAGGTCCTCTGGAAACACCATATATTTT
-,TRBV5-4,-,TRBJ2-5,CASSSGGYTQYF,TGTGCCAGCAGCTCCGGAGGGTACACCCAGTACTTC
-,TRBV6-6,-,TRBJ1-1,CASHPGTPMNTEAFF,TGTGCCAGCCATCCCGGGACACCAATGAACACTGAAGCTTTCTTT
-,TRBV7-9,-,TRBJ1-2,CASSRGQSPNYGYTF,TGTGCCAGCAGCCGCGGACAGTCCCCTAACTATGGCTACACCTTC
TRBD2,TRBV7-3,-,TRBJ2-3,CASSLIGGGGTDTQYF,TGTGCCAGCAGCTTAATTGGCGGGGGAGGTACAGATACGCAGTATTTT
TRBD1,TRBV29-1,-,TRBJ2-3,CSVYGTVAGDTQYF,TGCAGCGTTTACGGGACAGTGGCGGGAGATACGCAGTATTTT
-,TRBV7-3,few,TRBJ1-1,CASSLWGQGLTEAFF,TGTGCCAGCAGCTTATGGGGCCAGGGACTCACTGAAGCTTTCTTT
TRBD1,TRBV28,-,TRBJ1-2,CASSLWDRGPGYTF,TGTGCCAGCAGTTTATGGGACAGGGGGCCTGGCTACACCTTC
TRBD1,TRBV27,-,TRBJ1-1,CASSWTGTMNTEAFF,TGTGCCAGCAGCTGGACAGGGACAATGAACACTGAAGCTTTCTTT